The sequence of this T cell receptor (beta chain) was determined in a study of T cells in Graves' hyperthyroidism and ophthalmopathy. The germline V and J ends were trimmed by 1 base and 2 bases, with 8 bases remaining between them. In germline, CDR1 is LGHDT, CDR2 YNNKEL (reference sequence). This CDR3 has 14 residues. This clonotype was detected many times. What was amplified from RNA transcripts were TCR beta CDR3 regions. HTBI primers were used for first-round RT-PCR of the TCR CDR3. MiXCR, run by TCRdb on the multiplex PCR reads, gives a single entry per CDR3 protein. The sample shows around 440,000 distinct CDR3 sequences, about a sixth of them seen only once.

This clonotype was sampled from a woman younger than 35 with Graves' hyperthyroidism. The rearrangement joins TRBV3-1 to TRBJ2-5; D might be TRBD1 (6 bases). Sequencing input: blood. Here the CDR3 DNA reads TGTGCCAGCAGCCAAGGTCAGGGGCAAGAGACCCAGTACTTC. It translates to CASSQGQGQETQYF.